The present entry profiles one T cell receptor (beta chain) with its context. Its antigen remains unknown. Other nucleotide sequences in the sample specify the same CDR3. V lost 3 bases, J lost 5 bases, and 0 bases stayed unmatched. The CDR3 has 12 residues. Germline CDR1 is SGHTA and CDR2 is FQGNSA. This record comes from a study of cytomegalovirus exposure and HLA in healthy donors. Study as a whole: Early on, a data release was issued that held some 91 million unique TCRs from HLA-typed donors.

The study ran its PCR with 60 Vbeta and 13 Jbeta primers. As processed by the authors: An analysis performed later counted roughly 80 million unique TCR beta chains (approximately 12 million of them shared). Here immunoSEQ multiplex PCR was the method, and the copy in TCRdb shows in-frame clones only, minus some. The D gene and trimming were derived from the DNA, and the V and J assignments and clone size from that table. The sample yields 100,000 or so clones, around 73% seen once. Study-wide points: The study put 150 or so TCR beta chains on its list as cytomegalovirus-associated. Reportedly, diagnosis of cytomegalovirus status by the classifier showed high specificity and sensitivity.

The sample comprised PBMCs. The chain recombines TRBV7-2 with TRBJ1-1; 7 bases map to TRBD1. This TCR derives from a man aged 25-40 years in good health and CMV-seronegative. CDR3: CASSLTGTEAFF. Here the CDR3 DNA reads TGTGCCAGCAGCTTGACAGGGACTGAAGCTTTCTTT.